The entry below gives a single T cell receptor (beta chain) sequence along with its context. After removal of 6 bases from V and 10 bases from J, the junction contained 15 bases not matched to a gene. CDR3 length: 15 amino acids. Germline CDR1 is MNHEY and CDR2 is SVGAGI. This entry is derived from a study of blood T cell repertoires in COVID-19. Study background: Sites in the United States, Italy and Spain provided acute and convalescent COVID-19 samples.

Authors' analysis steps: Reference gene primer amplification gave nucleated cell count estimates. Sequencing used immunoSEQ multiplex PCR; TCRdb keeps in-frame clones, though not all of them. V, J and clone size are taken as reported in that table, and D and trimming were inferred from the DNA itself. Of about 210,000 clones listed, 70% to 90% are singletons. Specimen: peripheral blood. V usage is TRBV6-5 and J usage is TRBJ2-1, with 7 bases fitting TRBD2. The receptor was isolated from a woman in her seventies with acute or convalescent COVID-19. The CDR3 region has the DNA TGTGCCAGCAGCGCTAGCGGCTCCCGGATTGGAGAGCAGTTCTTC. Encoded protein: CASSASGSRIGEQFF.